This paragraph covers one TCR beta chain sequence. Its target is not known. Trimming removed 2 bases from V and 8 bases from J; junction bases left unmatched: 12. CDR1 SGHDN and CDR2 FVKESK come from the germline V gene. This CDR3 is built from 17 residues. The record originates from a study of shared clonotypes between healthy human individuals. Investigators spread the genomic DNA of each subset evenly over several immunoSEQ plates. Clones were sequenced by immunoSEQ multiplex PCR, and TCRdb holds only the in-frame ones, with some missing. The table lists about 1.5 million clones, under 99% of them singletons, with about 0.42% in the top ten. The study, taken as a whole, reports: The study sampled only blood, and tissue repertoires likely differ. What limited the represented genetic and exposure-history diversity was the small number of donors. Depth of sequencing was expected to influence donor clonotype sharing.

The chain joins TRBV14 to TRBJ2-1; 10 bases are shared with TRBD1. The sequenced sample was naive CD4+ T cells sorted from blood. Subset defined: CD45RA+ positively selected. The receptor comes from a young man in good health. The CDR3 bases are TGTGCCAGCAGCCAAATGACCGGCCCGGGACAGGGGTATGAGCAGTTCTTC. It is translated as CASSQMTGPGQGYEQFF.